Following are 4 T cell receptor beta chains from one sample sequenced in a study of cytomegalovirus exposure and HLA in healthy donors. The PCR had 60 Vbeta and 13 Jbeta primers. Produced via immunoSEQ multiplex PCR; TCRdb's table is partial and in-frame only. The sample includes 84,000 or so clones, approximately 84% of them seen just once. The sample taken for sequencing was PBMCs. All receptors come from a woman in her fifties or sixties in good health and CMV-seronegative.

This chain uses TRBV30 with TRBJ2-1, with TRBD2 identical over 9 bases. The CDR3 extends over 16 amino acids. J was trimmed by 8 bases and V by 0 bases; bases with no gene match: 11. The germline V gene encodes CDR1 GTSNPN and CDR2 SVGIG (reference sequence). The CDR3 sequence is CAWSVPGLAFYDEQFF. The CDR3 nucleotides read TGTGCCTGGAGTGTACCAGGACTAGCGTTTTACGATGAGCAGTTCTTC.

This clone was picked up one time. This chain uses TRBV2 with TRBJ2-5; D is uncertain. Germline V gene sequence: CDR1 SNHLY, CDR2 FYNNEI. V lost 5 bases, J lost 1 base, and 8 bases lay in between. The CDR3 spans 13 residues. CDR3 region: CASSTRIQETQYF. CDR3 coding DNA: TGTGCCAGCAGTACCAGGATCCAAGAGACCCAGTACTTC.

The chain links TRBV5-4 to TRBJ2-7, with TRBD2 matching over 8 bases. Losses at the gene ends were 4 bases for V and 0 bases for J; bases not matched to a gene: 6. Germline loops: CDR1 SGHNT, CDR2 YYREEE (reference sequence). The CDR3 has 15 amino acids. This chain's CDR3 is CASSVSGSPSYEQYF. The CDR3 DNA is TGTGCCAGCAGCGTCAGCGGGAGTCCCTCCTACGAGCAGTACTTC.

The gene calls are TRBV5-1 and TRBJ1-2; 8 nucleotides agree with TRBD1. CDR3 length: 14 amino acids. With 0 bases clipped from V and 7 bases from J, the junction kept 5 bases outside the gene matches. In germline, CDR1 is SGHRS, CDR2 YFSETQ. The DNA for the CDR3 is TGCGCCAGCAGCTTGGGGCAGGGGGCAAGTGGCTACACCTTC. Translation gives CASSLGQGASGYTF.